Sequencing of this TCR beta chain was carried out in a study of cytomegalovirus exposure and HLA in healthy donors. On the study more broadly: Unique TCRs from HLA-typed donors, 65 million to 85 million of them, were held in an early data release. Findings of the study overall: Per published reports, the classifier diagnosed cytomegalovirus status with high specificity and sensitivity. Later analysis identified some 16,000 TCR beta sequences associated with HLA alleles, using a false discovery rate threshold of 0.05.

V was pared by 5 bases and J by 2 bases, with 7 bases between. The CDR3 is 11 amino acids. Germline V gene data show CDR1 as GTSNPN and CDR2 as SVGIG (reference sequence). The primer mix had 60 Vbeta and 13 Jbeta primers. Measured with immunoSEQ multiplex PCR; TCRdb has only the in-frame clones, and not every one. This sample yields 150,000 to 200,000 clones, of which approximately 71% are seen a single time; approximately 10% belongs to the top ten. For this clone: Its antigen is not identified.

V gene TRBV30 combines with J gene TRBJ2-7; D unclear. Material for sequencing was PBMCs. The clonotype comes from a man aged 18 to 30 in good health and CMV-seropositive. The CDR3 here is CAWYPAYEQYF. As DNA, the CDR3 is TGTGCCTGGTATCCCGCCTACGAGCAGTACTTC.